This T cell receptor beta chain derives from a study of identical twins (dated by TCRdb to about 2016). Study-wide context: To test whether fetal clonotypes persist, this study deep-sequenced TCR alpha and beta repertoires from monozygotic twins, from unrelated adults of various ages, and from cord blood. To rule out contamination, replicate twin experiments were performed at different times with different library preparation protocols. Here is what the overall study found, with its caveats: Out-of-frame TCR alpha sharing in monozygotic twins was systematically underestimated by recombination models, whereas sharing between unrelated individuals was in agreement with the recombination models. The excess sharing between twins in beta out-of-frame sequences was weaker because fewer shared sequences reduced the signal-to-noise ratio. Because the same donors could not be followed over many years, the conclusions depended on cross-sectional statistical analysis. Abundant cord blood beta clonotypes carried fewer insertions; young adult naive repertoires showed a weaker similar trend, while memory repertoires showed none. Zero-insertion analyses could be partly confounded by invariant T cells such as MAIT and iNKT, although diverse VJ usage argued against such confounding for most clonotypes. Compared with coincidental sharing between unrelated individuals, an excess of low generation-probability sequences was observed among out-of-frame TCR alpha sequences shared between twins.

From cysteine to phenylalanine, the CDR3 is 14 amino acids long. The read is trimmed to its CDR3 DNA, 42 bases read in frame from base 1. V and J are truncated by 2 bases and 15 bases respectively, leaving an intervening sequence of 21 bases. Every donor in the study was a healthy Caucasian. Receptor amplification or capture employed 5' RACE. The data were produced on an Illumina HiSeq 2000. A universal primer binding site was introduced by template switching, and a unique molecular identifier was present in the final cDNA, enabling accurate counting of TCR cDNA molecules. Specific primers in the conserved constant-segment region were used to synthesize first-strand cDNA for the TCR alpha and beta chains. To control for contamination, every cDNA library carried two barcodes: a SMART-Mk sample barcode plus Illumina barcodes. TruSeq adapter sequences along with Illumina sample barcodes were introduced in two successive PCR steps. The Illumina HiSeq platform was used with custom primers to sequence TCR alpha and beta cDNA libraries. Processing in the source paper ran as follows. MiGEC was used to process raw reads and extract unique molecular identifiers, and MiXCR was used to find CDR3 positions. Recombination models were inferred per individual with the repgenHMM and IGoR tools using an EM algorithm. Shared clonotypes were analyzed with the tcR package in R, and sharing was normalized by the product of cloneset sizes. Out-of-frame nonproductive sequences were analyzed to study raw recombination free of thymic and clonal selection effects. The public reads were reanalyzed by TCRdb: fastp trimming at Q25, MiXCR alignment, in-frame beta chains only. Under each unique CDR3 protein, matching rows form one entry showing the most common genes and DNA. It is TCRdb's table, rather than the study itself, that gives the V and J calls and clone size. The sample data list 1.5 million to 2 million distinct CDR3 sequences, and around 33% of these were observed just once. Approximately 0.25% of the sample is taken by the ten largest.

As regards this clonotype: Its binding antigen is unknown. The input lacks base qualities; no much larger clone sits a single base away.

Recombination connected TRBV12-3 or TRBV12-4 to TRBJ2-3; the D gene cannot be named for sure. Specimen: cord blood. This receptor was taken from a newborn girl in good health. The encoded CDR3 is CASSLNMRTDAEYF. The bases are TGTGCCAGCAGTTTAAACATGCGAACAGATGCGGAATATTTT.